This T cell receptor (beta chain) was retrieved from a study of early T cells in non-severe SARS-CoV-2 infection. Study at large: From unsorted whole blood, bulk RNA was sequenced, and the chains remained unpaired. General observations from the study: Matches to VDJdb favored anti-spike CD8 responses and missed private and CD4 specificities.

Of note for this clonotype: Its antigen is not identified. A much larger clone differs by one base, so this may be a read error.

Per germline, CDR1 ENHRY and CDR2 SYGVKD. V dropped 2 bases and J dropped 7 bases, with 20 bases sitting between them. The CDR3 runs 16 residues. Unique molecular identifier tags were affixed to discrete cDNA molecules. TCRdb independently ran MiXCR on the 5' RACE reads; one entry per CDR3 protein. Among around 89,000 distinct CDR3 sequences listed, roughly 14% were seen once. The source is an adult who was a healthcare worker with PCR-confirmed SARS-CoV-2 infection or an uninfected control (not recorded which). Sequencing input: whole blood. V usage is TRBV10-3 and J usage is TRBJ1-1; D gene unclear. CDR3 sequence: CAISEPGGSPPGEAFF. The CDR3 DNA reads TGTGCCATCAGTGAGCCAGGAGGGTCACCCCCAGGTGAAGCTTTCTTT.